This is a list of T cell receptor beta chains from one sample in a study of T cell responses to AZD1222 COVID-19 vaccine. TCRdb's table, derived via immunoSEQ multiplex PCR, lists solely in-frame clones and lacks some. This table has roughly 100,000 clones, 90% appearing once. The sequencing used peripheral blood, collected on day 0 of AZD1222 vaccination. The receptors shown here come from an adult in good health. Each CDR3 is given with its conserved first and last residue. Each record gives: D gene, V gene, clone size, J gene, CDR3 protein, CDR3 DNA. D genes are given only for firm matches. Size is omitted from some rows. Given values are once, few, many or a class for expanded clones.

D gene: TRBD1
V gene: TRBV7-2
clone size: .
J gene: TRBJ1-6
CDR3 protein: CASSQQQGYTYNSPLHF
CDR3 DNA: TGTGCCAGCAGCCAACAACAGGGGTACACCTATAATTCACCCCTCCACTTT

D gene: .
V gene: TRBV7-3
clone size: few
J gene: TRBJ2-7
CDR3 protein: CASSPLRREQYF
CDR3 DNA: TGTGCCAGCAGCCCGCTCCGGCGGGAGCAGTACTTC

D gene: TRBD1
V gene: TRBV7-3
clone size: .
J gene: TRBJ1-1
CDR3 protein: CASSLQGAEAFF
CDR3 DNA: TGTGCCAGCAGCCTACAGGGGGCTGAAGCTTTCTTT

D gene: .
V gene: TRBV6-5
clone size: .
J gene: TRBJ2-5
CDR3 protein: CASKRVSPGETQYF
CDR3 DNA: TGTGCCAGCAAAAGGGTCTCACCAGGGGAGACCCAGTACTTC

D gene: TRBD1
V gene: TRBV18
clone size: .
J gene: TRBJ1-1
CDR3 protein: CASSPGTGGMHTEAFF
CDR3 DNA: TGTGCCAGCTCACCAGGGACAGGGGGCATGCACACTGAAGCTTTCTTT

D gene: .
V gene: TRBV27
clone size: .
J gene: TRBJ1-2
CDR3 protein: CASSEGGATNYGYTF
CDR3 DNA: TGTGCCAGCAGTGAAGGCGGGGCTACTAACTATGGCTACACCTTC

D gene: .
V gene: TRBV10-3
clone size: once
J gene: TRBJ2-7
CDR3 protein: CAISESGTESYEQYF
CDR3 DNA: TGTGCCATCAGTGAATCCGGGACGGAAAGTTACGAGCAGTACTTC

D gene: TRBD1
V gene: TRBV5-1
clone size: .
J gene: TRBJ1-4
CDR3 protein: CASTETGDEKLFF
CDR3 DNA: TGCGCCAGCACCGAGACAGGGGATGAAAAACTGTTTTTT

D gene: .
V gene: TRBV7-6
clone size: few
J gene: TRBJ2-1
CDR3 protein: CASSLGSYNEQFF
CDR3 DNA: TGTGCCAGCAGCTTAGGTTCGTACAATGAGCAGTTCTTC

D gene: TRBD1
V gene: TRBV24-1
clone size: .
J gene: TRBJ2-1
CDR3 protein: CATSDSSGTGLGEQFF
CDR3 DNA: TGTGCCACCAGTGATTCCTCCGGGACAGGGCTAGGTGAGCAGTTCTTC

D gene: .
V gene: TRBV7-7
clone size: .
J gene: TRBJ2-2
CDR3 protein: CASSSGPVNTGELFF
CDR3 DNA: TGTGCCAGCAGCTCCGGACCCGTGAACACCGGGGAGCTGTTTTTT

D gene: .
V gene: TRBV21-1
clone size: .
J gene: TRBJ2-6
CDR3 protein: CASSKAGGLAGANVLTF
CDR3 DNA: TGTGCCAGCAGCAAAGCGGGAGGTCTTGCGGGGGCCAACGTCCTGACTTTC

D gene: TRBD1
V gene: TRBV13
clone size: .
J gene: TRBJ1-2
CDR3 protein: CASSIDRGSYGYTF
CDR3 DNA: TGTGCCAGCAGCATAGACAGGGGATCCTATGGCTACACCTTC

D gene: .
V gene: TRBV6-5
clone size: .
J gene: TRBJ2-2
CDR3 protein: CAMGGTANTGELFF
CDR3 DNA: TGTGCCATGGGCGGGACAGCGAACACCGGGGAGCTGTTTTTT

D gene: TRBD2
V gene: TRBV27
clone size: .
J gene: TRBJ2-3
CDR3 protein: CASSSSRGADTQYF
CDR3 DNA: TGTGCCAGCAGTTCCTCCCGGGGGGCAGATACGCAGTATTTT

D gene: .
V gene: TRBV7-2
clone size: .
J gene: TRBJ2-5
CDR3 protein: CASSTQGVGETQYF
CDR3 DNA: TGTGCCAGCAGCACCCAGGGAGTAGGGGAGACCCAGTACTTC

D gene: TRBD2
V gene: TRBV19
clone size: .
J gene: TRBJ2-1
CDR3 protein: CASSIRLAGGHSYNEQFF
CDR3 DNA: TGTGCCAGTAGTATACGACTAGCGGGAGGGCACTCCTACAATGAGCAGTTCTTC

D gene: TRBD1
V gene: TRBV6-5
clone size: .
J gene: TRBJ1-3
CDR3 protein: CASSWGQGTSGNTIYF
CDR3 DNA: TGTGCCAGCAGTTGGGGACAGGGCACCTCTGGAAACACCATATATTTT